This T cell receptor beta chain comes out of a study of glioma-infiltrating T cells. Using RNA template, CDR3s of TCR alpha and beta were amplified with iRepertoire arm-PCR. MiXCR, applied by TCRdb to the multiplex PCR reads, yields one record per CDR3 protein. The sample yields under 200,000 distinct CDR3 sequences, more than 25% seen once. This clonotype has only a few counts. This CDR3 contains 11 residues. Germline V gives CDR1 LNHDA, CDR2 SQIVND (reference sequence). The V gene lost 10 bases and the J gene lost 3 bases, with 7 bases spanning the gap. Sequenced input: glioma tissue, nonneoplastic brain tissue, or PBMCs (not recorded which). The gene calls are TRBV19 and TRBJ1-3; no firm D call. This TCR derives from a human donor with low-grade glioma or glioblastoma, undergoing nonglioma brain surgery, or in good health (not recorded which). The CDR3 coding sequence is TGTGCCACCTCGGTTGGAAACACCATATATTTT. Its protein is CATSVGNTIYF.